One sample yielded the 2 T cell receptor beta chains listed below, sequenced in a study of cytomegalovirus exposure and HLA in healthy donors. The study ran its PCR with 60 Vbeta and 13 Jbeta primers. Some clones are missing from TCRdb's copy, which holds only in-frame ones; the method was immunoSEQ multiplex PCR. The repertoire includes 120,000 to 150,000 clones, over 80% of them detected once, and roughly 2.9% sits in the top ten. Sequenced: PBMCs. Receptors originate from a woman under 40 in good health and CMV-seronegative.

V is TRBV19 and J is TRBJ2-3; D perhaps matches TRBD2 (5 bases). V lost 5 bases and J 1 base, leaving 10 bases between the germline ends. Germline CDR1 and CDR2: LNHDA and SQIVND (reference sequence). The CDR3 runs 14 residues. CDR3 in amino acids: CASSPDSGTDTQYF. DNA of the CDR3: TGTGCCAGTAGTCCGGACTCAGGCACAGATACGCAGTATTTT.

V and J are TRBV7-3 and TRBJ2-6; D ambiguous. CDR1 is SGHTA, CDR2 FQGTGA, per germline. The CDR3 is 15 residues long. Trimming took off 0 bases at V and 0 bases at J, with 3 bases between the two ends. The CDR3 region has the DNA TGTGCCAGCAGCTTAACCAGCTCTGGGGCCAACGTCCTGACTTTC. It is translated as CASSLTSSGANVLTF.